This T cell receptor beta chain was recorded in a study of OX40 agonist ivuxolimab in advanced cancers. Looking at the study overall: Patients' therapy was ivuxolimab, an antibody that acts as an agonist of OX40 (CD134). Hepatocellular carcinoma, melanoma, renal cell or head and neck cancer affected the dose-escalation patients. Two patients with cutaneous melanoma and one with hepatocellular carcinoma, three in total, showed partial responses. Overall study findings and caveats: No antigen was identified for the clonally expanded peripheral T cells.

The germline V gene encodes CDR1 LGHNA and CDR2 YSLEER. Trimming pared 3 bases from V and 4 bases from J, leaving 12 bases between. The CDR3 extends over 14 amino acids. Remarks on this clone: As yet, its antigen is unknown.

The protocol was immunoSEQ multiplex PCR, while the TCRdb copy is restricted to in-frame clones and leaves out a portion. The table has approximately 76,000 clones, about 93% seen once; the top ten hold roughly 6.5%. Sequenced material: CD4+ or CD8+ T cells sorted from blood, taken in a trial of the OX40 agonist ivuxolimab. The chain couples TRBV4-3 to TRBJ1-1; D is possibly TRBD1 (6 bases). The receptor was isolated from an adult with an advanced solid tumor such as melanoma, head and neck, liver or kidney cancer. The CDR3 DNA sequence: TGCGCCAGCAGCCAGTACAGGGCGGGCACTGAAGCTTTCTTT. It specifies CASSQYRAGTEAFF.